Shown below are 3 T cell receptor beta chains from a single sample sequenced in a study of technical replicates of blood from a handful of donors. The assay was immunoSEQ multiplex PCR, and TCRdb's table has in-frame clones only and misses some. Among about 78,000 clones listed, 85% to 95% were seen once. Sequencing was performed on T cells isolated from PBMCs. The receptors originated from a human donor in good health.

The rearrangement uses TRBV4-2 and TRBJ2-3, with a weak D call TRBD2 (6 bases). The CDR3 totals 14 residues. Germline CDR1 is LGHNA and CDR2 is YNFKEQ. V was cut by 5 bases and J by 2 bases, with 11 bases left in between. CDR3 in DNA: TGTGCCAGCAGCTCGGGACTTTACACAGATACGCAGTATTTT. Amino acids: CASSSGLYTDTQYF.

Written as DNA, the CDR3 is TGTGCCAGCAGTTTAGGGACAGGGAAGTTTGAGCAGTACTTC. It encodes CASSLGTGKFEQYF. The V call is TRBV28, the J call TRBJ2-7, with 9 bases that match TRBD1. Germline CDR1 reads MDHEN; CDR2 reads SYDVKM. Trimming at V came to 2 bases and at J to 7 bases, leaving 6 bases not matched to a gene. The CDR3 has 14 residues.

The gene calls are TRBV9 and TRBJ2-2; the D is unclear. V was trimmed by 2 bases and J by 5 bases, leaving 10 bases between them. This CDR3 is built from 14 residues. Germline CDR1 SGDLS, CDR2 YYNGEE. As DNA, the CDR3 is TGTGCCAGCAGCGTCTATTTAGCAACCGGGGAGCTGTTTTTT. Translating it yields CASSVYLATGELFF.